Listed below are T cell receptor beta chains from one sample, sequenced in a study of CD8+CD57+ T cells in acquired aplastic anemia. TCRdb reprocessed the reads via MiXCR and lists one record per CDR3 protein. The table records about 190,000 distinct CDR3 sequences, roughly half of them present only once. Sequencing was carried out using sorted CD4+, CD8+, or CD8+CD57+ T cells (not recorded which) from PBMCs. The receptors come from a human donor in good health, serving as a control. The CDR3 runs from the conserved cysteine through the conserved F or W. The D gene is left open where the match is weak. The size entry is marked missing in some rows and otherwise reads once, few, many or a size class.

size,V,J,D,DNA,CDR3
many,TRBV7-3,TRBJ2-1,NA,TGTGCCAGCAGCTTTGGGCAGGGCCGTTTCAATGAGCAGTTCTTC,CASSFGQGRFNEQFF
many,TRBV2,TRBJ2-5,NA,TGTGCCAGCAGAAAAAAGTCCGGGACGACAAAAGAGACCCAGTACTTC,CASRKKSGTTKETQYF
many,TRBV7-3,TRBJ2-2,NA,TGTGCCAGCAGCTCCACCGGGTCCTTCACCGGGGAGCTGTTTTTT,CASSSTGSFTGELFF
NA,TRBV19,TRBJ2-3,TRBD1,TGTGCCAGCAGCTTAGTAGCAGGGGGAGCAGATACGCAGTATTTT,CASSLVAGGADTQYF
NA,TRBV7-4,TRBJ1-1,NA,TGTGCCAGCAGCCCCGACGACAGGAAAAGTGCTGAAGCTTTCTTT,CASSPDDRKSAEAFF
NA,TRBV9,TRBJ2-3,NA,TGTGCCAGCAGCGTCGCTAGTGGTAGCACAGATATGCAGTATTTT,CASSVASGSTDMQYF
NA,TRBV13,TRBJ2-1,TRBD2,TGTGCCAGCAGCGAAACAAACCGGCTAGCGGGGGGACAAAACTCCCACAATGAGCAGTTCTTC,CASSETNRLAGGQNSHNEQFF
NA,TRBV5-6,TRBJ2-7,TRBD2,TGTGCCAGCAGCCTCCTCGGGGGGGGCGATCGCGAGCAGTACTTC,CASSLLGGGDREQYF
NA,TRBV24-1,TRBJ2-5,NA,TGTGCCACCAGTGATTCTGGTTGGGGGGAAGAGACCCAGTACTTC,CATSDSGWGEETQYF
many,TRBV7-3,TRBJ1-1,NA,TGTGCCAGCAGCCTCAGTGCAGGGGACACTGAAGCTTTCTTT,CASSLSAGDTEAFF
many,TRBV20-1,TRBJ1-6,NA,TGCAGTGCTAGGTTTGGGACGGATCCTTATACCTCCTATAATTCACCCCTCCACTTT,CSARFGTDPYTSYNSPLHF
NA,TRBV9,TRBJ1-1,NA,TGTGCTAGAGTAGCAGGCCTGGCCACTGAAGCTTTCTTT,CARVAGLATEAFF
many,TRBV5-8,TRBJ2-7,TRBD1,TGTGCCAGCAGCTACGACAGGGGGCGGAACGAGCAGTACTTC,CASSYDRGRNEQYF
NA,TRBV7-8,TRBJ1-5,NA,TGTGCCAGCAGCTTGGGGGACGGGAGAAGCAATCAGCCCCAGCATTTT,CASSLGDGRSNQPQHF
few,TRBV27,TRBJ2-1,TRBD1,TGTGCCAGCAGGGGGACAGGGTACAATGAGCAGTTCTTC,CASRGTGYNEQFF
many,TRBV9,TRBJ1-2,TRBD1,TGTGCCAGCAGCGTAGCCGGAACAGGGGGCGATGGTGGCTACACCTTC,CASSVAGTGGDGGYTF
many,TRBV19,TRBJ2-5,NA,TGTGCCAGTAGTAGAACAGTGGAAGAGACCCAGTACTTC,CASSRTVEETQYF
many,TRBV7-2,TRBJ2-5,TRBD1,TGTGCCAGCAGCTTAGTGGGGACAGGAGTGGAGACCCAGTACTTC,CASSLVGTGVETQYF
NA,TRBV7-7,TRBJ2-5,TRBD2,TGTGCCAGCAGCTTAGCGGGAGGGCAAGAGACCCTGTACTTC,CASSLAGGQETLYF
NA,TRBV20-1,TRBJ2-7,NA,TGCAGTGCTAGCATGGACACTACCTACGAGCAGTACTTC,CSASMDTTYEQYF
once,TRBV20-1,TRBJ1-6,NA,TGCAGTGCTAGAGGGGGGACGGGTAGGGATAATTCACCCCTCCACTTT,CSARGGTGRDNSPLHF
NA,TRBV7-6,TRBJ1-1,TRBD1,TGTGCCAGCAGTCACCAAACAGGGGTCACTGAAGCTTTCTTT,CASSHQTGVTEAFF
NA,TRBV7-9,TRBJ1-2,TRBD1,TGTGCCAGCAGCTTAGCAAGTGGGACAGCTGGCTATGGCTACACCTTC,CASSLASGTAGYGYTF
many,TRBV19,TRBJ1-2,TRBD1,TGTGCCAGCAGTGAACAGGGACAGTTCTATGGCTACACCTTC,CASSEQGQFYGYTF
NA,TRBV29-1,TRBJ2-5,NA,TGCAGCGTTTCGAGTAACCAAGAGGCCCAGTACTTC,CSVSSNQEAQYF
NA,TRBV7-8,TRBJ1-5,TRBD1,TGTGCCAGCAGCTTAAGGGACAGGGGAGTTCGCAATCAGCCCCAGCATTTT,CASSLRDRGVRNQPQHF
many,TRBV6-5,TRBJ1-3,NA,TGTGCCAGCAGTTACTCGGGTAGGGGAGGGCCTGGAAACACCATATATTTT,CASSYSGRGGPGNTIYF
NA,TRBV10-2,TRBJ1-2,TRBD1,TGCGCCAGCACCCACTCGATCCGGGACAGGGTTAACTATGGCTACACCTTC,CASTHSIRDRVNYGYTF
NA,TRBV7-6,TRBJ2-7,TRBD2,TGTGCCAGCAGCTTAGCGCCGGGGGGGAACGAGCAGTACTTC,CASSLAPGGNEQYF
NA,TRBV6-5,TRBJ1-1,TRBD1,TGTGCCAGCAGGAGCGACAGGGATAGCACTGAAGCTTTCTTT,CASRSDRDSTEAFF
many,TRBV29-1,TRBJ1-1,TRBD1,TGCAGCGTTGGACAGGGCCCCGGTGGGACTGAAGCTTTCTTT,CSVGQGPGGTEAFF
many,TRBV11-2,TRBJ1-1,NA,TGTGCCAGCAGCTTAGTGGGGCACACTGAAGCTTTCTTT,CASSLVGHTEAFF
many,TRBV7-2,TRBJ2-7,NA,TGTGCCAGCAGCTTAATCGTCACAGCTCCTAACTACGAGCAGTACTTC,CASSLIVTAPNYEQYF